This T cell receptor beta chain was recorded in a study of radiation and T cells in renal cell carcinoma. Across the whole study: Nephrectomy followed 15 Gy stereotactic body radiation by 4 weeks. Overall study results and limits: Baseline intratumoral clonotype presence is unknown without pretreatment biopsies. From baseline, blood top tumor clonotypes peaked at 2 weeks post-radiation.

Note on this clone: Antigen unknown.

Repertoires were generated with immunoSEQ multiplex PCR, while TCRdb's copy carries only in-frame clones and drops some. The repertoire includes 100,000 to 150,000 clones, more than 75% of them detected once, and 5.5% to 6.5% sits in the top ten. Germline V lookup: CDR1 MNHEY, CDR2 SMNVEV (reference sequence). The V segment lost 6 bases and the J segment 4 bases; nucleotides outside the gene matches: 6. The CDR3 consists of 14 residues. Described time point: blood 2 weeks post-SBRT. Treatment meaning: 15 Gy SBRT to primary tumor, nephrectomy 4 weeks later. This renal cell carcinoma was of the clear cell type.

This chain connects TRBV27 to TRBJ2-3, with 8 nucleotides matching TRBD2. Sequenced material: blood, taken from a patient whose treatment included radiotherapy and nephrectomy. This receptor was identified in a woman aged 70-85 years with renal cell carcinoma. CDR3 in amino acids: CASSGRGHADTQYF. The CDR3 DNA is TGTGCCAGCAGCGGGAGGGGTCACGCAGATACGCAGTATTTT.